The clone carrying this T cell receptor beta chain was observed a few times. The entry originates in a study of T cell changes during pregnancy in multiple sclerosis. TCRdb's copy holds only in-frame clones and misses some; the assay was immunoSEQ multiplex PCR. The sample consists of about 110,000 clones, under 95% of them appearing once. Germline loops: CDR1 MDHEN, CDR2 SYDVKM. The CDR3 is made up of 13 amino acids. Between the trimmed V and J ends, which lost 2 bases and 6 bases, there was a span of 9 bases. J is TRBJ2-3 and V is TRBV28; possibly TRBD1 for D (5 bases). The sequenced sample was peripheral blood, obtained before pregnancy. This clonotype was obtained from a female donor with multiple sclerosis, enrolled in a pregnancy study. The CDR3 bases are TGTGCCAGCAGTTTAACAGGTTCGGATACGCAGTATTTT. The encoded protein is CASSLTGSDTQYF.